This TCR beta chain was found in a study of T-cell reconstitution after alpha-beta-depleted transplantation in children. Study findings and constraints: In patients about two months after transplant, alpha-beta T cells reportedly arose from several hundred expanded graft clones.

Remarks on this clonotype: Its cognate antigen is unknown.

Germline CDR1 and CDR2: SGHRS and YFSETQ. The length of the CDR3 is 14 residues. The ends lost 0 bases at V and 5 bases at J; junction bases unmatched: 2. Unique molecular identifiers were built into the TCRbeta library. One entry per CDR3 protein, called by TCRdb with MiXCR from the PCR reads. The data contain over 25,000 distinct CDR3 sequences, 5% to 7.5% of them singletons. The rearrangement uses TRBV5-1 and TRBJ2-1; TRBD2 matches at 7 bases. The sequenced sample was peripheral blood, obtained 60 days after TCRalphabeta/CD19-depleted stem cell transplant. This clonotype was obtained from a child younger than two who had a stem cell transplant for acute myeloid leukemia, so the T cells may come from the graft donor. This CDR3 is CASSLVLADNEQFF. CDR3 sequence (DNA): TGCGCCAGCAGCTTGGTTCTAGCGGACAATGAGCAGTTCTTC.